One sample yielded the 24 T cell receptor beta chains listed below, sequenced in a study of neurological immune-mediated disorders. TCRdb recomputed calls from the 5' RACE reads with MiXCR, one row per CDR3 protein. The sample consists of more than 70,000 distinct CDR3 sequences, around 10% of them appearing once. The specimen was PBMCs. The receptor set was obtained from a man aged 35-49 years in good health.

In its sample, this clonotype was seen many times. The chain employs TRBV5-1 and TRBJ1-1, with TRBD1 matching 9 bases. This CDR3 contains 16 residues. The ends lost 3 bases at V and 5 bases at J; junction bases unmatched: 11. CDR1 is SGHRS and CDR2 is YFSETQ in the germline V gene. CDR3: CASSYSARQGVTEAFF. The DNA for the CDR3 is TGCGCCAGCAGCTATTCCGCAAGACAGGGGGTAACTGAAGCTTTCTTT.

This clonotype was seen at least ten times. The chain links TRBV5-1 to TRBJ2-1; 14 bases align to TRBD2. The CDR3 is 17 residues long. Looked up from germline, CDR1 is SGHRS and CDR2 is YFSETQ. With 2 bases clipped from V and 4 bases from J, the junction kept 5 bases outside the gene matches. This CDR3 reads CASSLGLAGGFYNEQFF. CDR3 nucleotides: TGCGCCAGCAGCTTAGGACTAGCGGGGGGATTTTACAATGAGCAGTTCTTC.

This clonotype was seen repeatedly, ten times or more. The chain joins TRBV20-1 to TRBJ2-7; D gene unclear. Germline CDR1 and CDR2: DFQATT and SNEGSKA (reference sequence). V dropped 6 bases and J dropped 2 bases, with 8 bases sitting between them. CDR3 length: 11 residues. The CDR3 loop is CSAFDPYEQYF. CDR3 DNA: TGCAGTGCATTTGACCCCTACGAGCAGTACTTC.

This clonotype was recorded at least ten times. The chain links TRBV2 to TRBJ1-6; D remains ambiguous. Germline values: CDR1 SNHLY, CDR2 FYNNEI. Trimming removed 8 bases from V and 5 bases from J, with 10 bases in between. The CDR3 runs 13 residues. CDR3: CASRSNNNSPLHF. CDR3 DNA: TGTGCCAGCCGCAGCAACAATAATTCACCCCTCCACTTT.

Many counts were recorded for this clonotype. The J gene is TRBJ2-3, the V gene TRBV5-4; 7 positions match TRBD2. CDR1 and CDR2 (germline): SGHNT, YYREEE (reference sequence). V lost 4 bases, J lost 2 bases, and 4 bases stayed unmatched. This CDR3 is 14 amino acids long. The CDR3 DNA sequence: TGTGCCAGCAGCAGACTAGCAATCACAGATACGCAGTATTTT. Protein sequence: CASSRLAITDTQYF. The whole variable domain, remainder taken from reference TRBV5-4 and TRBJ2-3, is ETGVTQSPTHLIKTRGQQVTLRCSSQSGHNTVSWYQQALGQGPQFIFQYYREEENGRGNFPPRFSGLQFPNYSSELNVNALELDDSALYLCASSRLAITDTQYFGPGTRLTVL.

This clonotype was found many times. The J gene is TRBJ2-7, the V gene TRBV7-2; 15 positions match TRBD2. Per germline, CDR1 SGHTA and CDR2 FQGNSA. The CDR3 is 17 residues long. The J segment lost 4 bases and the V segment lost 2 bases, leaving 6 bases of the junction unmatched. CDR3 loop: CASSLKGLAGGHYEQYF. CDR3 nucleotide sequence: TGTGCCAGCAGCTTAAAGGGACTAGCGGGGGGACATTACGAGCAGTACTTC.

This rearrangement joins TRBV28 to TRBJ2-7, with D maybe TRBD2 (7 bases). The CDR3 covers 14 residues. Germline V lookup: CDR1 MDHEN, CDR2 SYDVKM. V was pared by 5 bases and J by 4 bases, with 15 bases between. CDR3 region: CASSLMGGLYEQYF. Written as DNA, the CDR3 is TGTGCCAGCAGTCTCATGGGGGGGCTTTACGAGCAGTACTTC.

This clonotype was seen only once. The rearrangement uses TRBV10-1 and TRBJ1-5; TRBD1 agrees at 8 bases. This CDR3 region has 16 residues. Looked up from germline, CDR1 is WNHNN and CDR2 is SYGVQD (reference sequence). Trimming removed 8 bases from V and 3 bases from J; junction bases left unmatched: 12. This chain's CDR3 is CASGFNRTGTNQPQHF. In DNA form, the CDR3 reads TGCGCCAGCGGCTTCAATCGGACAGGGACCAATCAGCCCCAGCATTTT.

In this sample, this clonotype turned up many times. The gene calls are TRBV7-2 and TRBJ2-2, with D maybe TRBD1 (5 bases). This CDR3 is 15 amino acids long. Germline V CDR1 and CDR2: SGHTA, FQGNSA. Between the trimmed V and J ends, which lost 5 bases and 2 bases, there was a span of 12 bases. The CDR3 protein is CASSLRVGNTGELFF. The CDR3 DNA sequence: TGTGCCAGCAGCCTCAGGGTGGGAAACACCGGGGAGCTGTTTTTT.

This clonotype showed up just a few times. The rearrangement joins TRBV7-9 to TRBJ2-7, with D maybe TRBD1 (6 bases). The length of the CDR3 is 13 residues. The germline V and J ends were trimmed by 5 bases and 5 bases, with 13 bases remaining between them. Looked up from germline, CDR1 is SEHNR and CDR2 is FQNEAQ (reference sequence). CDR3 in amino acids: CASSQDRTHEQYF. In DNA, the CDR3 is TGTGCCAGCAGCCAAGACAGGACCCACGAGCAGTACTTC.

This clonotype was detected many times. The J gene is TRBJ2-1, the V gene TRBV9; possibly TRBD2 for D (5 bases). Germline V gene lookup returns CDR1 SGDLS and CDR2 YYNGEE. The length of the CDR3 is 15 residues. The ends were cut back, 0 bases at V and 3 bases at J, with 10 bases in the middle. The CDR3 reads CASSVEGVGYNEQFF. The CDR3, as DNA: TGTGCCAGCAGCGTAGAGGGAGTTGGCTACAATGAGCAGTTCTTC.

This clonotype has at least ten counts. J is TRBJ2-1 and V is TRBV12-3 or TRBV12-4; D is unresolved. CDR3 size: 18 residues. V was clipped by 5 bases and J by 0 bases, with 20 bases between them. The CDR3 nucleotides read TGTGCCAGCAGTCCCTGGGGATCCTTTTTCAGCTCCTACAATGAGCAGTTCTTC. This sequence encodes CASSPWGSFFSSYNEQFF.

The table lists this clonotype with many counts. This chain joins TRBV7-2 and TRBJ1-2; D ambiguous. The V gene lost 5 bases and the J gene lost 9 bases, with 19 bases spanning the gap. The CDR3 spans 14 residues. Per germline, CDR1 SGHTA and CDR2 FQGNSA. CDR3 in DNA: TGTGCCAGCAGCCTGGAAAGCTTTACAGTTAGCTACACCTTC. Protein: CASSLESFTVSYTF.

This clonotype showed up many times. The V call is TRBV20-1, the J call TRBJ2-7, with 10 nucleotides matching TRBD2. The CDR3 contains 16 residues. CDR1 is DFQATT and CDR2 is SNEGSKA in the germline V gene (reference sequence). The trim removed 0 bases at V and 4 bases at J, leaving 9 bases unmatched. Here the CDR3 DNA reads TGCAGTGCTAGAGATCTGCAGCGGGAGGGCCTTTACGAGCAGTACTTC. This codes for CSARDLQREGLYEQYF.

This clonotype has ten or more counts. J is TRBJ2-1 and V is TRBV5-1; 14 bases are shared with TRBD2. V lost 5 bases to trimming and J lost 0 bases; unmatched junction nucleotides: 4. Germline lookup yields CDR1 SGHRS and CDR2 YFSETQ. The CDR3 is 17 residues long. The CDR3 spells CASSYGTSGGSYNEQFF. In nucleotides, the CDR3 is TGCGCCAGCAGTTACGGGACTAGCGGGGGCTCCTACAATGAGCAGTTCTTC.

This clonotype was picked up many times. The rearrangement joins TRBV9 to TRBJ2-2, with D perhaps matching TRBD1 or TRBD2 (5 bases each). CDR1 and CDR2 from the germline V gene are SGDLS and YYNGEE. CDR3 length: 14 amino acids. The V and J ends lost 0 bases and 4 bases respectively, with 7 bases between them. DNA of the CDR3: TGTGCCAGCAGCGTAGCTGGGACCACCGGGGAGCTGTTTTTT. Protein product: CASSVAGTTGELFF.

This clonotype has at least ten counts. This chain connects TRBV9 to TRBJ2-1, with 8 positions matching TRBD2. The CDR3 is 15 amino acids. Trimming cost V 1 base and J 4 bases; bases outside gene matches: 4. In germline, CDR1 is SGDLS, CDR2 YYNGEE. The CDR3 sequence: CASSVFPSGYNEQFF. The CDR3 DNA reads as TGTGCCAGCAGCGTATTTCCTAGCGGGTACAATGAGCAGTTCTTC.

This clonotype was seen ten or more times. This chain joins TRBV5-1 and TRBJ2-3; 7 bases are shared with TRBD2. The CDR3 has 15 residues. Trimming at V came to 0 bases and at J to 3 bases, leaving 4 bases not matched to a gene. Germline values: CDR1 SGHRS, CDR2 YFSETQ. CDR3 region: CASSLVGGDTDTQYF. CDR3 in DNA: TGCGCCAGCAGCTTGGTGGGGGGGGATACAGATACGCAGTATTTT.

In this sample, this clonotype turned up many times. The V and J genes are TRBV12-3 or TRBV12-4 and TRBJ2-1, with TRBD2 matching over 10 bases. CDR3 size: 15 residues. Trimming cost V 6 bases and J 3 bases; bases outside gene matches: 5. The CDR3 loop reads CASSPSGSVYNEQFF. The CDR3 DNA reads TGTGCCAGCAGCCCTAGCGGGAGTGTCTACAATGAGCAGTTCTTC.

This clonotype was seen ten or more times. V is TRBV29-1 and J is TRBJ2-2; the D is unclear. V shed 1 base and J shed 0 bases, with 3 bases lying between them. The CDR3 covers 13 residues. Germline V gives CDR1 SQVTM, CDR2 ANQGSEA. CDR3 sequence (DNA): TGCAGCGTTGAAGCTGCGAACACCGGGGAGCTGTTTTTT. Its translation is CSVEAANTGELFF.

The table lists this clonotype with many counts. The chain is built from TRBV27 and TRBJ2-1, with D hard to call. This CDR3 has 12 amino acids. Germline lookup yields CDR1 MNHEY and CDR2 SMNVEV (reference sequence). Between the trimmed V and J ends, which lost 7 bases and 6 bases, there was a span of 10 bases. CDR3 amino acids: CASTDGGNEQFF. The CDR3 DNA is TGTGCCAGCACCGACGGCGGCAATGAGCAGTTCTTC.

In its sample, this clonotype was seen many times. The chain carries TRBV10-2 and TRBJ2-5, with no clear D. The CDR3 is made up of 14 amino acids. Trimming removed 2 bases from V and 5 bases from J, with 12 bases in between. The germline V gene encodes CDR1 WSHSY and CDR2 SAAADI. CDR3 protein: CASSETVVGETQYF. The DNA for the CDR3 is TGCGCCAGCAGTGAGACAGTGGTGGGGGAGACCCAGTACTTC.

This clonotype was observed at least ten times. The chain is built from TRBV7-8 and TRBJ2-7; a possible D gene is TRBD2 (6 bases). CDR3 length equals 14 residues. Germline CDR1 SGHVS, CDR2 FQNEAQ. V shed 4 bases and J shed 0 bases, with 10 bases lying between them. The CDR3 loop reads CASSSEGSSYEQYF. CDR3 sequence (DNA): TGTGCCAGCAGCTCGGAGGGCAGCTCCTACGAGCAGTACTTC.

This clonotype was detected many times. V gene TRBV28 combines with J gene TRBJ2-1; tentatively, D is TRBD2 (5 bases). The CDR3 contains 11 residues. Germline assignment: CDR1 MDHEN and CDR2 SYDVKM. The V gene lost 8 bases and the J gene lost 7 bases, with 9 bases spanning the gap. The CDR3 region is CASPSGNEQFF. The CDR3 DNA follows: TGTGCCAGCCCCTCGGGGAATGAGCAGTTCTTC.